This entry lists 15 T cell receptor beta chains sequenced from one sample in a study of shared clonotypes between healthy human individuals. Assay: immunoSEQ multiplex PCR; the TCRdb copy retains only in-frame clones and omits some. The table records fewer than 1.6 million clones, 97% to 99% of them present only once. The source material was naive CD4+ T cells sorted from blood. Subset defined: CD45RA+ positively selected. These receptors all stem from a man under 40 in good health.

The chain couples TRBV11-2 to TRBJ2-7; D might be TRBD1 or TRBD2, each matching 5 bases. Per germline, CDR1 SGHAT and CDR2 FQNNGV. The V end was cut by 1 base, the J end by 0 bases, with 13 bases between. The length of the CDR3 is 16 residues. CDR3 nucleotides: TGTGCCAGCAGCTTAGTTCGGGACCTCCACTCCTACGAGCAGTACTTC. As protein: CASSLVRDLHSYEQYF.

The DNA for the CDR3 is TGTGCCAGCAGTTTATTTGAGACAGAGTTCACCGGGGAGCTGTTTTTT. As protein: CASSLFETEFTGELFF. The chain combines TRBV28 with TRBJ2-2, with a possible D match to TRBD1 (5 bases). The germline V gene encodes CDR1 MDHEN and CDR2 SYDVKM. The CDR3 contains 16 residues. Trimming stripped 1 base from V and 4 bases from J, with 13 bases between.

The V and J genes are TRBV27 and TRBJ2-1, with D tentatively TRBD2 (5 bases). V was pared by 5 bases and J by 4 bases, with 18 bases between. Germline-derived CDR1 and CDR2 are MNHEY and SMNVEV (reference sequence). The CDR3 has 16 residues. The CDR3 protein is CASSPPGSRPYNEQFF. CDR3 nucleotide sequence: TGTGCCAGCAGTCCCCCGGGGAGTCGACCATACAATGAGCAGTTCTTC.

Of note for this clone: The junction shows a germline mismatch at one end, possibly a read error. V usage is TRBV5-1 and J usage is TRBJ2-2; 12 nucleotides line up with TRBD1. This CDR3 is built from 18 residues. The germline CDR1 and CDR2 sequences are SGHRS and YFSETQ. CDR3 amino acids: CASRLEAGTGGVTGELFF. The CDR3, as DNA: TGCGCCAGCAGATTGGAAGCAGGGACAGGGGGCGTCACCGGGGAGCTGTTTTTT.

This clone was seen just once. This chain's CDR3 is CASSYPIPEGRQPQHF. Written as DNA, the CDR3 is TGTGCCAGCAGTTACCCGATCCCTGAGGGACGTCAGCCCCAGCATTTT. The rearrangement joins TRBV6-6 to TRBJ1-5; weak D call: TRBD1 (5 bases). The germline CDR1 and CDR2 sequences are MNHNY and SVGAGI (reference sequence). The CDR3 loop spans 16 amino acids. The V gene lost 2 bases and the J gene lost 6 bases, with 17 bases spanning the gap.

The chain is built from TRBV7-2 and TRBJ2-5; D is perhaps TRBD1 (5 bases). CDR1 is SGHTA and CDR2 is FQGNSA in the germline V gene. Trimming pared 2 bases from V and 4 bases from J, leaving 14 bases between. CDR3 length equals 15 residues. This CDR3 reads CASSLRGYFPETQYF. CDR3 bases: TGTGCCAGCAGCTTAAGGGGCTATTTTCCAGAGACCCAGTACTTC.

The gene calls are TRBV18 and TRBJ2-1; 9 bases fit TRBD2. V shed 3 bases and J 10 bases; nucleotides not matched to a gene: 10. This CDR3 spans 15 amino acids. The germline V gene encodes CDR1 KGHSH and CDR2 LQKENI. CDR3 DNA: TGTGCCAGCTCACCTCTTAGTAGCGGGAGATCGGAGCAGTTCTTC. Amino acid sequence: CASSPLSSGRSEQFF.

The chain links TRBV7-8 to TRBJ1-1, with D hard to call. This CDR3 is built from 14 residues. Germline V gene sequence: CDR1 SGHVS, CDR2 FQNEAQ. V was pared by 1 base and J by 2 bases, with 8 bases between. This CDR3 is CASSLVRFNTEAFF. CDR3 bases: TGTGCCAGCAGCTTAGTCCGGTTTAACACTGAAGCTTTCTTT. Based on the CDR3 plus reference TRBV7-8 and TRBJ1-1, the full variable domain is GAGVSQSPRYKVAKRGQDVALRCDPISGHVSLFWYQQALGQGPEFLTYFQNEAQLDKSGLPSDRFFAERPEGSVSTLKIQRTQQEDSAVYLCASSLVRFNTEAFFGQGTRLTVV.

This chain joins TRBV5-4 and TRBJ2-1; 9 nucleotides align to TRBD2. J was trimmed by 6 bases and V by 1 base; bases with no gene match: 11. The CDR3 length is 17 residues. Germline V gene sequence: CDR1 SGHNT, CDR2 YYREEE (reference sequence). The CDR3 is CASSLFSGRGLSNEQFF. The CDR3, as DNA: TGTGCCAGCAGCTTGTTTAGCGGGAGAGGGTTGAGCAATGAGCAGTTCTTC.

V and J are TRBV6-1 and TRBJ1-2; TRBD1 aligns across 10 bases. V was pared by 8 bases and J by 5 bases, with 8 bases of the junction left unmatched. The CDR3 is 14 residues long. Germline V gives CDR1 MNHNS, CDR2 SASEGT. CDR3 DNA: TGTGCCAGCTCTGACAGGGGGCTAGATTATGGCTACACCTTC. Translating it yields CASSDRGLDYGYTF.

CDR3 amino acids: CASTRAGGNYEQYF. The CDR3 region has the DNA TGTGCCAGCACAAGAGCGGGAGGAAACTACGAGCAGTACTTC. This chain joins TRBV6-6 and TRBJ2-7; 9 bases are shared with TRBD2. Germline V gene lookup returns CDR1 MNHNY and CDR2 SVGAGI (reference sequence). The J segment lost 3 bases and the V segment lost 7 bases, leaving 7 bases of the junction unmatched. This CDR3 spans 14 amino acids.

CDR3 sequence reads: CASSLGQGVGYTF. The CDR3 DNA is TGTGCCAGTAGCTTGGGACAGGGGGTCGGCTACACCTTC. The chain carries TRBV19 and TRBJ1-2; 11 nucleotides agree with TRBD1. Germline CDR1 is LNHDA and CDR2 is SQIVND (reference sequence). With 6 bases clipped from V and 8 bases from J, the junction kept 5 bases outside the gene matches. The CDR3 contains 13 residues.

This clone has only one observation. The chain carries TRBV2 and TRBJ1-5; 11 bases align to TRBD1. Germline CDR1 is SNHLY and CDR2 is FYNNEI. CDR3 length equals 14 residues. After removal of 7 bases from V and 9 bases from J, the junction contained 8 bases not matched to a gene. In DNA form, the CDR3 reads TGTGCCAGCACCGGACAGGGGGCGGGTCCGCCCCAGCATTTT. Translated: CASTGQGAGPPQHF.

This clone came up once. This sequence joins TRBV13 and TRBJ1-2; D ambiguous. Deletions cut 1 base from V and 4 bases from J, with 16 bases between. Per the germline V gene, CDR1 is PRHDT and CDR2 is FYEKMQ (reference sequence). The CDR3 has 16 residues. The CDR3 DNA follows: TGTGCCAGCAGCTTAGCCCTGGCGGGGAGTCGCTATGGCTACACCTTC. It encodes CASSLALAGSRYGYTF.

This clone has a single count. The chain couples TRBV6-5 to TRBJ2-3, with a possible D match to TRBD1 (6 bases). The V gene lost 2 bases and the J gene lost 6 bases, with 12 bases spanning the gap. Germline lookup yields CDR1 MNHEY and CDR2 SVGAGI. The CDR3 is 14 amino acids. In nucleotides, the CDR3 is TGTGCCAGCAGTTACCAACAGAGGGGGGATACGCAGTATTTT. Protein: CASSYQQRGDTQYF.